These 17 T cell receptor beta chains share one sample of origin, sequenced in a study of early stage breast cancer tumors. Assay: immunoSEQ multiplex PCR; the TCRdb copy retains only in-frame clones and omits some. The sample lists more than 60,000 clones, approximately 80% occurring once. The sequencing input was blood. Receptor source: a person between 60 and 70 years old with breast cancer.

The chain combines TRBV7-9 with TRBJ2-5; D not certain. This CDR3 is 13 amino acids long. The germline V gene encodes CDR1 SEHNR and CDR2 FQNEAQ (reference sequence). The germline V and J ends were trimmed by 1 base and 2 bases, with 5 bases remaining between them. CDR3 residues: CASSLVVQETQYF. The DNA for the CDR3 is TGTGCCAGCAGCTTAGTCGTTCAAGAGACCCAGTACTTC.

The chain has TRBV4-2 and TRBJ2-1; D is ambiguous. This CDR3 comprises 14 residues. V lost 0 bases, J lost 5 bases, and 8 bases lay in between. Germline V lookup: CDR1 LGHNA, CDR2 YNFKEQ. As DNA, the CDR3 is TGTGCCAGCAGCCAAGAAATGTCCCACAATGAGCAGTTCTTC. Encoded protein: CASSQEMSHNEQFF.

This chain connects TRBV6-5 to TRBJ2-7, with D perhaps matching TRBD1 or TRBD2 (5 bases each). The germline gives CDR1 MNHEY, CDR2 SVGAGI. This CDR3 has 11 residues. Trimming removed 6 bases from V and 3 bases from J, with 6 bases in between. The CDR3 bases are TGTGCCAGCAGGGGGGTCTACGAGCAGTACTTC. Encoded protein: CASRGVYEQYF.

The chain carries TRBV28 and TRBJ2-1; maybe TRBD2 (5 bases). Between the trimmed V and J ends, which lost 7 bases and 7 bases, there was a span of 14 bases. CDR1 MDHEN and CDR2 SYDVKM come from the germline V gene. The CDR3 consists of 13 residues. CDR3 in amino acids: CASTQLDWNEQFF. CDR3 in DNA: TGTGCCAGCACCCAACTAGATTGGAATGAGCAGTTCTTC.

This clone is a singleton in its sample. The V and J genes are TRBV6-1 and TRBJ2-5, with 7 bases that match TRBD2. This CDR3 is built from 15 residues. Germline V gives CDR1 MNHNS, CDR2 SASEGT. V lost 3 bases, J lost 7 bases, and 11 bases stayed unmatched. The CDR3 loop reads CASSEARGDLMTQYF. DNA of the CDR3: TGTGCCAGCAGTGAGGCCCGGGGGGACCTCATGACCCAGTACTTC.

The chain has TRBV21-1 and TRBJ2-7; the table's D call of TRBD2 was not tested on the DNA. TRBV21-1 is assigned pseudogene status. CDR3 size: 14 residues. In nucleotides, the CDR3 is TGTGCCAGCAGGCTAGCGGGGCTCACCTACGAGCAGTACTTC. This gives the protein CASRLAGLTYEQYF.

The chain's CDR3 is CASSPGLAGVETQYF. The CDR3 coding sequence is TGTGCCAGCAGCCCGGGACTAGCGGGAGTAGAGACCCAGTACTTC. The rearrangement joins TRBV28 to TRBJ2-5; 14 nucleotides line up with TRBD2. Trimming removed 6 bases from V and 4 bases from J; junction bases left unmatched: 4. Germline CDR1 is MDHEN and CDR2 is SYDVKM. The CDR3 is made up of 15 amino acids.

The CDR3 protein is CASSNTGLLDEQFF. CDR3 coding DNA: TGTGCCAGCAGCAATACCGGACTACTAGATGAGCAGTTCTTC. This chain uses TRBV7-9 with TRBJ2-1; possibly TRBD2 for D (6 bases). Germline CDR1 reads SEHNR; CDR2 reads FQNEAQ (reference sequence). Trimming shortened V by 5 bases and J by 8 bases, and 16 bases separated the two germline ends. The CDR3 totals 14 residues.

The CDR3 nucleotides read TGTGCCAGTTGCCCGGGATTCAATCAGCCCCAGCATTTT. Amino acid sequence: CASCPGFNQPQHF. This chain joins TRBV19 and TRBJ1-5, with D uncertain. CDR1 and CDR2 (germline): LNHDA, SQIVND (reference sequence). With 8 bases removed from V and 3 bases from J, the gap between germline ends came to 11 bases. The CDR3 spans 13 residues.

This chain joins TRBV28 and TRBJ1-2; unclear D gene. Germline V gene data show CDR1 as MDHEN and CDR2 as SYDVKM. Deletions cut 4 bases from V and 2 bases from J, with 14 bases between. CDR3 length equals 15 residues. The CDR3 DNA is TGTGCCAGCAGTTCCCCCAAGAAATTCAACTATGGCTACACCTTC. Translating gives CASSSPKKFNYGYTF.

As DNA, the CDR3 is TGTGCCAGCGCCCTCCAGGGCTTACACACAGATACGCAGTATTTT. Translation gives CASALQGLHTDTQYF. This rearrangement joins TRBV5-8 to TRBJ2-3; TRBD1 might be the D (5 bases). This CDR3 comprises 15 residues. Germline CDR1 is SGHTS and CDR2 is YDEGEE. Between the trimmed V and J ends, which lost 7 bases and 2 bases, there was a span of 17 bases.

The V call is TRBV28, the J call TRBJ1-5, with a possible D match to TRBD1 (6 bases). This CDR3 is 15 amino acids long. The V and J ends lost 7 bases and 7 bases respectively, with 20 bases between them. CDR1 MDHEN and CDR2 SYDVKM come from the germline V gene. The CDR3 DNA follows: TGTGCCAGCACACTCGGGGGGGCCCCAAAACAGCCCCAGCATTTT. The encoded protein is CASTLGGAPKQPQHF.

The chain is built from TRBV5-6 and TRBJ1-5; D uncertain. Deletions cut 1 base from V and 4 bases from J, with 6 bases between. The CDR3 covers 13 residues. Germline CDR1 is SGHDT and CDR2 is YYEEEE. CDR3 protein: CASSLRGNQPQHF. As DNA, the CDR3 is TGTGCCAGCAGCTTGAGAGGGAATCAGCCCCAGCATTTT.

The V gene is TRBV27, the J gene TRBJ2-2; TRBD2 matches at 10 bases. V trimming: 8 bases; J trimming: 2 bases; junction bases outside the gene matches: 5. CDR1 and CDR2 from the germline V gene are MNHEY and SMNVEV (reference sequence). The CDR3 spans 15 residues. CDR3 amino acids: CASQLAGINTGELFF. CDR3 coding DNA: TGTGCCAGCCAACTAGCGGGGATCAACACCGGGGAGCTGTTTTTT.

This chain joins TRBV27 and TRBJ2-7, with TRBD1 matching 9 bases. This CDR3 contains 14 residues. The junction had 9 bases not matched to a gene; V was cut back by 2 bases and J by 10 bases. CDR1 and CDR2 from the germline V gene are MNHEY and SMNVEV (reference sequence). The CDR3 nucleotides read TGTGCCAGCAGTTTAAGGGACAGGGTGGGCTTCCAGTACTTC. Protein sequence: CASSLRDRVGFQYF.

The chain recombines TRBV30 with TRBJ2-4, with TRBD2 matching over 7 bases. V trimming: 1 base; J trimming: 3 bases; junction bases outside the gene matches: 9. CDR1 is GTSNPN and CDR2 is SVGIG in the germline V gene (reference sequence). This CDR3 comprises 16 residues. The CDR3 coding sequence is TGTGCCTGGAGTGGAGAAAGCGGGATCGGCAAAAACATTCAGTACTTC. It yields the protein CAWSGESGIGKNIQYF. Using reference TRBV30 and TRBJ2-4 for the parts outside the CDR3, the full variable domain is SQTIHQWPATLVQPVGSPLSLECTVEGTSNPNLYWYRQAAGRGLQLLFYSVGIGQISSEVPQNLSASRPQDRQFILSSKKLLLSDSGFYLCAWSGESGIGKNIQYFGAGTRLSVL.

The rearrangement links TRBV14 to TRBJ1-1, with 7 bases matching TRBD1. Germline CDR1 SGHDN, CDR2 FVKESK. The CDR3 consists of 15 residues. J was trimmed by 4 bases and V by 3 bases; bases with no gene match: 8. In nucleotides, the CDR3 is TGTGCCAGCAGCCACCGGCGGGACAGTCCCACTGAAGCTTTCTTT. Amino acids: CASSHRRDSPTEAFF.